The 15 T cell receptor beta chains below all came from one sample that was sequenced in a study of shared clonotypes between healthy human individuals (dated by TCRdb to 2019 to 2021). Library construction relied on the immunoSEQ multiplex PCR assay. The table was pulled from immuneACCESS by TCRdb, which kept in-frame rearrangements only. Such tables lose some clones; where checked, under half of the loss comes from unresolved V genes, and the rest has no known cause. This sample has a few million clones in its table, and 93% of those were observed once. The top ten clonotypes cover about 0.39% of the sample. The sample taken for sequencing was naive CD4+ T cells from PBMCs. The cell subset or site label, read with the paper, signifies: CD45RA+ positively selected. These receptors were taken from a man aged 18-30 years in good health. Some clones in this sample may be carry-over from other donors' samples.

This chain uses TRBV19 with TRBJ1-2; TRBD1 aligns across 9 bases. The CDR3 totals 14 residues. CDR1 and CDR2 (germline): LNHDA, SQIVND (reference sequence). Losses at the gene ends were 7 bases for V and 5 bases for J; bases not matched to a gene: 8. Here the CDR3 DNA reads TGTGCCAGTACCCGGGACAGGGAAGGGTATGGCTACACCTTC. This encodes CASTRDREGYGYTF.

This clone was recorded only once. The CDR3 is CASSSIAGRWETQYF. The CDR3 bases are TGTGCCAGCAGCTCGATCGCGGGGCGGTGGGAGACCCAGTACTTC. V gene TRBV7-3 combines with J gene TRBJ2-5; weak D call: TRBD2 (6 bases). The V end lost 4 bases, the J end lost 5 bases, and 17 bases lay between the germline ends. Per germline, CDR1 SGHTA and CDR2 FQGTGA. This CDR3 is 15 amino acids long.

The chain links TRBV25-1 to TRBJ2-6, with no clear D. CDR3 length: 16 residues. Germline V lookup: CDR1 MGHDK, CDR2 SYGVNS. With 3 bases removed from V and 0 bases from J, the gap between germline ends came to 9 bases. The DNA of the CDR3 is TGTGCCAGCAGTGATTACCCTCTCTCTGGGGCCAACGTCCTGACTTTC. Translating it yields CASSDYPLSGANVLTF.

This chain uses TRBV7-3 with TRBJ2-1, with TRBD2 matching 7 bases. V dropped 1 base and J dropped 11; count of bases not matched to a gene: 8. The CDR3 runs 14 residues. Germline CDR1 reads SGHTA; CDR2 reads FQGTGA. This chain's CDR3 is CASSLREGSTKQFF. Here the CDR3 DNA reads TGTGCCAGCAGCTTAAGGGAGGGGTCGACGAAGCAGTTCTTC.

The rearrangement uses TRBV10-3 and TRBJ2-7, with 8 bases fitting TRBD1. With V trimmed by 2 bases and J by 6 bases, 3 bases remained unmatched. CDR3 size: 13 residues. Germline V gene data show CDR1 as ENHRY and CDR2 as SYGVKD. As DNA, the CDR3 is TGTGCCATCAGTGAGCGCGGGACAGGCGAGCAGTACTTC. It specifies CAISERGTGEQYF.

The rearrangement joins TRBV9 to TRBJ2-1; 8 nucleotides line up with TRBD2. This CDR3 spans 15 amino acids. Trimming at V came to 5 bases and at J to 6 bases, leaving 10 bases not matched to a gene. Germline CDR1 and CDR2: SGDLS and YYNGEE. Written as DNA, the CDR3 is TGTGCCAGCAGTGCCGACTTTGCGGGAGGCAATGAGCAGTTCTTC. Translation: CASSADFAGGNEQFF. The variable domain in full, with the rest retrieved from reference TRBV9 and TRBJ2-1, is DSGVTQTPKHLITATGQRVTLRCSPRSGDLSVYWYQQSLDQGLQFLIQYYNGEERAKGNILERFSAQQFPDLHSELNLSSLELGDSALYFCASSADFAGGNEQFFGPGTRLTVL.

The chain employs TRBV6-6 and TRBJ1-1; D perhaps matches TRBD1 (5 bases). Germline CDR1 reads MNHNY; CDR2 reads SVGAGI (reference sequence). The CDR3 length is 15 residues. V was shortened by 2 bases and J by 1 base, with 11 bases between the two germline ends. The CDR3 DNA reads TGTGCCAGCAGTTACGAGTCCAGGGCGAACACTGAAGCTTTCTTT. Amino acids: CASSYESRANTEAFF.

The gene calls are TRBV5-4 and TRBJ2-7, with TRBD1 matching 7 bases. V lost 5 bases, J lost 2 bases, and 7 bases stayed unmatched. Germline loops: CDR1 SGHNT, CDR2 YYREEE (reference sequence). The CDR3 spans 14 residues. This chain's CDR3 is CASRAGTATYEQYF. Here the CDR3 DNA reads TGTGCCAGCAGGGCCGGGACAGCAACCTACGAGCAGTACTTC.

The V gene is TRBV27, the J gene TRBJ2-1; 8 bases are shared with TRBD2. J was trimmed by 0 bases and V by 7 bases; bases with no gene match: 17. The CDR3 loop spans 19 amino acids. Germline V gene sequence: CDR1 MNHEY, CDR2 SMNVEV (reference sequence). The DNA for the CDR3 is TGTGCCAGCACTTTGACGCGGGAGGCCCGATTGAGCTCCTACAATGAGCAGTTCTTC. Its protein product is CASTLTREARLSSYNEQFF.

A remark on this clone: The identical CDR3 is also encoded by other nucleotide sequences in the sample. The chain links TRBV7-2 to TRBJ1-5; 7 bases fit TRBD1. The V segment lost 3 bases and the J segment 4 bases; nucleotides outside the gene matches: 0. This CDR3 comprises 13 residues. The germline V gene has CDR1 SGHTA and CDR2 FQGNSA. CDR3 bases: TGTGCCAGCAGCTTGGACAGGAATCAGCCCCAGCATTTT. This sequence encodes CASSLDRNQPQHF. Drawing the rest from reference TRBV7-2 and TRBJ1-5, the complete variable domain is GAGVSQSPSNKVTEKGKDVELRCDPISGHTALYWYRQSLGQGLEFLIYFQGNSAPDKSGLPSDRFSAERTGGSVSTLTIQRTQQEDSAVYLCASSLDRNQPQHFGDGTRLSIL.

The J gene is TRBJ2-2, the V gene TRBV6-4; D unclear. This CDR3 spans 12 amino acids. V shed 3 bases and J shed 5 bases, with 4 bases lying between them. CDR1 and CDR2 (germline): MRHNA, SNTAGT. The CDR3 is CASSEQTGELFF. Written as DNA, the CDR3 is TGTGCCAGCAGTGAGCAGACCGGGGAGCTGTTTTTT.

The genes are TRBV7-8 and TRBJ2-3; TRBD1 is a possible D gene (6 bases). The CDR3 runs to 14 residues. CDR1 and CDR2 from the germline V gene are SGHVS and FQNEAQ. V was clipped by 5 bases and J by 3 bases, with 12 bases between them. The CDR3 reads CASSHSTGTDTQYF. The CDR3 DNA follows: TGTGCCAGCAGCCACTCTACAGGGACAGATACGCAGTATTTT.

The V call is TRBV9, the J call TRBJ2-3; possible D gene TRBD2, 6 bases. CDR3 length: 15 amino acids. The V end was cut by 0 bases, the J end by 1 base, with 9 bases between. The V gene's germline CDR1 is SGDLS and CDR2 YYNGEE. CDR3 in DNA: TGTGCCAGCAGCGTAGACGGGAGTCGCACAGATACGCAGTATTTT. As protein: CASSVDGSRTDTQYF.

This rearrangement joins TRBV5-6 to TRBJ1-1, with D uncertain. CDR1 and CDR2 (germline): SGHDT, YYEEEE. This CDR3 is built from 15 residues. The ends were cut back, 2 bases at V and 0 bases at J, with 11 bases in the middle. CDR3 in amino acids: CASSFQTTMNTEAFF. For the CDR3, the DNA is TGTGCCAGCAGCTTTCAAACAACCATGAACACTGAAGCTTTCTTT.

CDR3 nucleotides: TGCGCCAGCAGCTTGGAGGTTTTGGGGGCGAACACCGGGGAGCTGTTTTTT. It yields the protein CASSLEVLGANTGELFF. This chain connects TRBV5-1 to TRBJ2-2; either TRBD1 or TRBD2 may supply D (5 bases each). V was clipped by 0 bases and J by 0 bases, with 12 bases between them. The CDR3 has 17 residues. Germline CDR1 SGHRS, CDR2 YFSETQ.